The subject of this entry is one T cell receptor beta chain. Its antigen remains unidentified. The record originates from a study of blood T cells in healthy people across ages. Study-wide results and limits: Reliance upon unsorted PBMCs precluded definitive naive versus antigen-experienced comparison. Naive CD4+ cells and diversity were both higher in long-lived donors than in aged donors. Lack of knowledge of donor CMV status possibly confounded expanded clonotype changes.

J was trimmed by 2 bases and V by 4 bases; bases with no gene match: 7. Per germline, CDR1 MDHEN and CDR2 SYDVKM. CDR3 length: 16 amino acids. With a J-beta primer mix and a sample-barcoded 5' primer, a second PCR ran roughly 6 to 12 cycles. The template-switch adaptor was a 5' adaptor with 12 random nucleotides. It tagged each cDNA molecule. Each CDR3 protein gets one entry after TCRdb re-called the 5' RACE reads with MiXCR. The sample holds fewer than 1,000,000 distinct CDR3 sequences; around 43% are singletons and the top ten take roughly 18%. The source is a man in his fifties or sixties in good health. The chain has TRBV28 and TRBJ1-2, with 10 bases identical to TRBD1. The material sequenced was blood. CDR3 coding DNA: TGTGCCAGCAGTTCCCCCCCGGGACAGGGGAACTATGGCTACACCTTC. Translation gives CASSSPPGQGNYGYTF.